The 7 T cell receptor beta chains listed next were all sequenced from one sample in a study of T-cell memory formation after mild COVID-19. Each CDR3 protein gets one entry after TCRdb re-called the 5' RACE reads with MiXCR. The table shows about 57,000 distinct CDR3 sequences, with 12% occurring only once. The sample comprised PBMCs or a T cell subset sorted from them (not recorded which). These receptors all stem from a man aged 18 to 29 who had mild COVID-19 (a few samples of this study predate the infection). Cell type and time point are not known.

This clonotype was seen at least ten times. In DNA form, the CDR3 reads TGTGCCAGCCACCGGGACCAATACACAGATACGCAGTATTTT. Translation: CASHRDQYTDTQYF. This rearrangement joins TRBV7-9 to TRBJ2-3; D is perhaps TRBD1 or TRBD2 (5 bases each). V was shortened by 8 bases and J by 2 bases, with 14 bases between the two germline ends. The CDR3 length is 14 residues. Per the germline V gene, CDR1 is SEHNR and CDR2 is FQNEAQ (reference sequence). Supplemented by reference TRBV7-9 and TRBJ2-3, the full variable domain reads DTGVSQNPRHKITKRGQNVTFRCDPISEHNRLYWYRQTLGQGPEFLTYFQNEAQLEKSRLLSDRFSAERPKGSFSTLEIQRTEQGDSAMYLCASHRDQYTDTQYFGPGTRLTVL.

There are a few counts of this clonotype. The chain uses TRBV5-1 and TRBJ1-2; no reliable D call. The CDR3 covers 13 residues. Looked up from germline, CDR1 is SGHRS and CDR2 is YFSETQ. The V end was cut by 0 bases, the J end by 3 bases, with 6 bases between. CDR3 amino acids: CASSLGEDYGYTF. The CDR3 coding sequence is TGCGCCAGCAGCTTGGGGGAAGACTATGGCTACACCTTC.

The rearrangement links TRBV5-1 to TRBJ2-5; TRBD2 is a possible D gene (6 bases). The CDR3 has 13 residues. Per germline, CDR1 SGHRS and CDR2 YFSETQ. The V end lost 4 bases, the J end lost 5 bases, and 12 bases lay between the germline ends. CDR3 in amino acids: CASSPTAGETQYF. The CDR3, as DNA: TGCGCCAGCAGCCCGACAGCGGGTGAGACCCAGTACTTC.

A few counts support this clonotype. The rearrangement joins TRBV16 to TRBJ1-1; D gene ambiguous. Trimming took 0 bases from V and 1 from J, leaving 6 bases between them. The CDR3 totals 14 residues. Germline V gene lookup returns CDR1 KGHSY and CDR2 FQNENV. The CDR3 nucleotides read TGTGCCAGCAGCCAATCGGGCAGGAACACTGAAGCTTTCTTT. It encodes CASSQSGRNTEAFF.

V usage is TRBV28 and J usage is TRBJ1-1; D unclear. Per germline, CDR1 MDHEN and CDR2 SYDVKM. This CDR3 has 15 residues. V was shortened by 2 bases and J by 5 bases, with 15 bases between the two germline ends. The CDR3 loop is CASSLRIFGGTEAFF. In DNA, the CDR3 is TGTGCCAGCAGTTTACGGATCTTCGGCGGGACTGAAGCTTTCTTT. The whole variable domain, remainder taken from reference TRBV28 and TRBJ1-1, is DVKVTQSSRYLVKRTGEKVFLECVQDMDHENMFWYRQDPGLGLRLIYFSYDVKMKEKGDIPEGYSVSREKKERFSLILESASTNQTSMYLCASSLRIFGGTEAFFGQGTRLTVV.

J is TRBJ2-1 and V is TRBV9; 7 bases map to TRBD1. The CDR3 has 15 amino acids. V dropped 4 bases and J dropped 3; count of bases not matched to a gene: 7. Germline V CDR1 and CDR2: SGDLS, YYNGEE. The CDR3, as DNA: TGTGCCAGCAGCCAGGGGGAACGGCTCTACAATGAGCAGTTCTTC. Amino acid sequence: CASSQGERLYNEQFF.

DNA for the CDR3: TGTGCCAGCAGCTCGTCGCGGGGGGATGAGACCCAGTACTTC. This encodes CASSSSRGDETQYF. The genes are TRBV7-2 and TRBJ2-5; 8 bases fit TRBD2. The J segment lost 5 bases and the V segment lost 4 bases, leaving 6 bases of the junction unmatched. Germline V gene lookup returns CDR1 SGHTA and CDR2 FQGNSA. This CDR3 has 14 amino acids.